This T cell receptor beta chain was sequenced for a study of shared clonotypes between healthy human individuals. The CDR3 consists of 15 residues. The germline V gene has CDR1 SGHNT and CDR2 YYREEE (reference sequence). V shed 4 bases, J shed 6 bases, and the junction held 12 bases outside the gene matches. On sorted subsets, replicate PCRs used about 0.2 ug DNA, or some 27,000 T cell genomes. Measured with immunoSEQ multiplex PCR; TCRdb has only the in-frame clones, and not every one. The sample has 1.4 million or so clones, approximately 98.5% seen once. J is TRBJ2-7 and V is TRBV5-4, with TRBD2 matching over 8 bases. Sequencing was done on a sample of naive CD4+ T cells sorted from blood. The subset was: CD45RA+ positively selected. This sequence originates from a man aged 25-45 years in good health. The CDR3 sequence: CASSEASGSPGEQYF. DNA for the CDR3: TGTGCCAGCAGCGAAGCCAGCGGGAGTCCGGGCGAGCAGTACTTC.